What follows describes a single T cell receptor beta chain. The data belong to a study of blood T cell repertoires in COVID-19. Study overall: Some COVID-19 samples were acute and others convalescent; all came from the United States, Italy and Spain. Nucleic acid was either cDNA or gDNA, and it came from T cells, B-cell-depleted T cells, or PBMCs.

V was pared by 7 bases and J by 2 bases, with 15 bases between. CDR1 is SQVTM, CDR2 ANQGSEA, per germline. This CDR3 has 14 amino acids. In the original processing: Nucleated cell counts were estimated from reference gene primer amplification. Clones were sequenced by immunoSEQ multiplex PCR, and TCRdb holds only the in-frame ones, with some missing. The DNA was the basis for D and trimming; V, J and clone size are from that table. The data contain about 81,000 clones, roughly nine tenths of them singletons. The chain links TRBV29-1 to TRBJ2-1; D may be TRBD1 (5 bases). The clonotype originates from a woman older than 75 with active COVID-19. Source material: peripheral blood. DNA of the CDR3: TGCAGCGCCGAGAAGGGGTATGCCTACAATGAGCAGTTCTTC. As protein: CSAEKGYAYNEQFF.